One and the same sample provided the 23 T cell receptor beta chains below, sequenced in a study of T cell responses to AZD1222 COVID-19 vaccine. The protocol was immunoSEQ multiplex PCR, while the TCRdb copy is restricted to in-frame clones and leaves out a portion. The sample records approximately 180,000 clones, 80% to 95% being singletons. The sample in question was peripheral blood, obtained on day 0 of AZD1222 vaccination. These TCRs come from an adult in good health.

This clone was observed once. V gene TRBV6-5 combines with J gene TRBJ2-7; D might be TRBD2 (5 bases). Germline-derived CDR1 and CDR2 are MNHEY and SVGAGI. The germline V and J ends were trimmed by 5 bases and 4 bases, with 15 bases remaining between them. The CDR3 totals 14 residues. CDR3 bases: TGTGCCAGCAGTCGACTACCGATAGAGTACGAGCAGTACTTC. This gives the protein CASSRLPIEYEQYF.

This chain's CDR3 is CASSMRRSGRARSYNEQFF. The CDR3 region has the DNA TGTGCCAGTAGTATGCGTAGAAGCGGGAGGGCCCGTTCCTACAATGAGCAGTTCTTC. The V and J genes are TRBV19 and TRBJ2-1; 10 bases fit TRBD2. The trim removed 3 bases at V and 1 base at J, leaving 12 bases unmatched. The V gene's germline CDR1 is LNHDA and CDR2 SQIVND (reference sequence). CDR3 length equals 19 residues.

Worth noting for this clone: Other DNA sequences within the sample encode an identical CDR3. The chain carries TRBV7-9 and TRBJ2-7; D perhaps matches TRBD1 (5 bases). V was pared by 4 bases and J by 1 base, with 14 bases between. The germline V gene encodes CDR1 SEHNR and CDR2 FQNEAQ (reference sequence). The CDR3 contains 15 residues. This CDR3 reads CASSSPWGSSYEQYF. The CDR3 DNA reads TGTGCCAGCAGCTCTCCCTGGGGCAGTTCCTACGAGCAGTACTTC.

The chain has TRBV6-6 and TRBJ1-1, with D possibly matching TRBD1 (6 bases). The CDR3 spans 14 residues. Germline assignment: CDR1 MNHNY and CDR2 SVGAGI (reference sequence). The ends were cut back, 4 bases at V and 5 bases at J, with 14 bases in the middle. In DNA, the CDR3 is TGTGCCAGCAGTTCAACTGGGAGGGGGACTGAAGCTTTCTTT. Its protein is CASSSTGRGTEAFF.

V and J are TRBV19 and TRBJ1-1; tentatively, D is TRBD1 (6 bases). Germline-derived CDR1 and CDR2 are LNHDA and SQIVND (reference sequence). The CDR3 covers 14 residues. The V end was cut by 5 bases, the J end by 5 bases, with 15 bases between. The CDR3 bases are TGTGCCAGTAGTGCCAGGGGTGTTGGAACTGAAGCTTTCTTT. This encodes CASSARGVGTEAFF.

This clone was found once. J is TRBJ1-1 and V is TRBV6-6, with TRBD1 identical over 7 bases. J was trimmed by 11 bases and V by 5 bases; bases with no gene match: 8. The CDR3 is 12 residues long. CDR1 MNHNY and CDR2 SVGAGI come from the germline V gene (reference sequence). In nucleotides, the CDR3 is TGTGCCAGCAGTGTCCGGGACAGCGTTGCTTTCTTT. The encoded protein is CASSVRDSVAFF.

The chain uses TRBV28 and TRBJ1-2; tentatively, D is TRBD1 (5 bases). This CDR3 contains 14 residues. Per the germline V gene, CDR1 is MDHEN and CDR2 is SYDVKM. V was clipped by 7 bases and J by 4 bases, with 16 bases between them. The CDR3 DNA sequence: TGTGCCAGCACCCCGGGCCCGGGGGGCTATGGCTACACCTTC. It specifies CASTPGPGGYGYTF.

The J gene is TRBJ2-2, the V gene TRBV28, with 11 positions matching TRBD2. The V gene's germline CDR1 is MDHEN and CDR2 SYDVKM. J gave up 6 bases and V 9 bases, and 6 bases lay outside the gene matches. This CDR3 has 14 residues. Here the CDR3 DNA reads TGTGCCAGTATTAGCGGGGGGGCCGCCGGGGAGCTGTTTTTT. Its translation is CASISGGAAGELFF.

This chain joins TRBV2 and TRBJ1-1; TRBD1 agrees at 7 bases. V lost 6 bases to trimming and J lost 8 bases; unmatched junction nucleotides: 6. The CDR3 has 12 amino acids. The germline V gene encodes CDR1 SNHLY and CDR2 FYNNEI. The CDR3 nucleotides read TGTGCCAGCAGAACTGACAGGGACGAAGCTTTCTTT. Translating it yields CASRTDRDEAFF.

This clone showed up just once. The chain carries TRBV7-2 and TRBJ1-2; 7 nucleotides agree with TRBD1. The ends lost 5 bases at V and 5 bases at J; junction bases unmatched: 11. This CDR3 spans 15 amino acids. In germline, CDR1 is SGHTA, CDR2 FQGNSA. Written as DNA, the CDR3 is TGTGCCAGCAGCATAAGGGTCGGGACAGAATATGGCTACACCTTC. The encoded protein is CASSIRVGTEYGYTF.

This clone occurred once. The chain employs TRBV5-1 and TRBJ1-6; weak D call: TRBD1 (5 bases). V was shortened by 3 bases and J by 9 bases, with 7 bases between the two germline ends. The CDR3 extends over 12 amino acids. Germline V gene sequence: CDR1 SGHRS, CDR2 YFSETQ. CDR3 in amino acids: CASSSGGSPLHF. The DNA for the CDR3 is TGCGCCAGCAGCTCTGGGGGTTCACCCCTCCACTTT. The full variable domain, in which reference TRBV5-1 and TRBJ1-6 provide the parts outside the CDR3, is KAGVTQTPRYLIKTRGQQVTLSCSPISGHRSVSWYQQTPGQGLQFLFEYFSETQRNKGNFPGRFSGRQFSNSRSEMNVSTLELGDSALYLCASSSGGSPLHFGNGTRLTVT.

The chain uses TRBV7-9 and TRBJ2-3; TRBD1 agrees at 8 bases. CDR1 and CDR2 (germline): SEHNR, FQNEAQ (reference sequence). The CDR3 has 15 residues. V dropped 5 bases and J dropped 6; count of bases not matched to a gene: 10. CDR3 sequence: CASSRTGTYPDTQYF. The CDR3 DNA follows: TGTGCCAGCAGCCGGACAGGGACTTACCCCGATACGCAGTATTTT.

The rearrangement links TRBV5-1 to TRBJ1-2, with TRBD1 as a possible D gene (6 bases). This CDR3 has 17 residues. Germline V gene data show CDR1 as SGHRS and CDR2 as YFSETQ. The ends were cut back, 2 bases at V and 0 bases at J, with 17 bases in the middle. CDR3 in amino acids: CASSFAPTGTTNYGYTF. In DNA, the CDR3 is TGCGCCAGCAGCTTCGCTCCTACAGGGACGACTAACTATGGCTACACCTTC. The variable domain in full, with the rest retrieved from reference TRBV5-1 and TRBJ1-2, is KAGVTQTPRYLIKTRGQQVTLSCSPISGHRSVSWYQQTPGQGLQFLFEYFSETQRNKGNFPGRFSGRQFSNSRSEMNVSTLELGDSALYLCASSFAPTGTTNYGYTFGSGTRLTVV.

The rearrangement joins TRBV7-9 to TRBJ1-2; 8 bases fit TRBD1. Germline V gene data show CDR1 as SEHNR and CDR2 as FQNEAQ (reference sequence). V shed 1 base and J 6 bases; nucleotides not matched to a gene: 7. The CDR3 is made up of 15 amino acids. The CDR3 sequence: CASSLVAGQGDGYTF. CDR3 bases: TGTGCCAGCAGCTTAGTTGCCGGACAGGGTGATGGCTACACCTTC.

This chain uses TRBV18 with TRBJ2-1, with TRBD1 matching over 10 bases. In germline, CDR1 is KGHSH, CDR2 LQKENI. This CDR3 region has 16 residues. The V gene end was trimmed by 0 bases and the J gene end by 2 bases; junction bases not matched to a gene: 1. The CDR3 protein is CASSPPTGGAYNEQFF. The CDR3 DNA reads as TGTGCCAGCTCACCACCGACAGGGGGCGCCTACAATGAGCAGTTCTTC.

This sequence joins TRBV2 and TRBJ1-6, with TRBD1 matching over 8 bases. Germline CDR1 reads SNHLY; CDR2 reads FYNNEI. J was trimmed by 5 bases and V by 4 bases; bases with no gene match: 7. The CDR3 loop spans 16 amino acids. The CDR3 is CASSVGQGPNNSPLHF. CDR3 DNA sequence: TGTGCCAGCAGTGTAGGACAGGGCCCTAATAATTCACCCCTCCACTTT.

The genes are TRBV15 and TRBJ1-4; D is perhaps TRBD1 (5 bases). This CDR3 has 16 amino acids. The germline V and J ends were trimmed by 1 base and 2 bases, with 11 bases remaining between them. Germline CDR1 LNHNV, CDR2 YYDKDF (reference sequence). The CDR3 DNA sequence: TGTGCCACCAGCAGAGGGCAGGGAGTGACTAATGAAAAACTGTTTTTT. Translated, it gives CATSRGQGVTNEKLFF.

This chain links TRBV27 with TRBJ1-1; 7 nucleotides agree with TRBD1. Looked up from germline, CDR1 is MNHEY and CDR2 is SMNVEV (reference sequence). The CDR3 loop spans 15 amino acids. J lost 11 bases, V lost 3 bases, and 15 bases had no gene match. In DNA form, the CDR3 reads TGTGCCAGCAGTTTGAGCGAAAGGGGGCGGGCGACGGCTTTCTTT. Protein sequence: CASSLSERGRATAFF.

The rearrangement joins TRBV6-5 to TRBJ1-1; D is uncertain. The CDR3 extends over 11 amino acids. Germline V gene sequence: CDR1 MNHEY, CDR2 SVGAGI. The V end was cut by 8 bases, the J end by 0 bases, with 4 bases between. CDR3 DNA: TGTGCCAGCGGTATGAACACTGAAGCTTTCTTT. As protein: CASGMNTEAFF.

This rearrangement joins TRBV28 to TRBJ1-2; D is unclear. V was trimmed by 3 bases and J by 0 bases, leaving 11 bases between them. Germline lookup yields CDR1 MDHEN and CDR2 SYDVKM. The length of the CDR3 is 15 residues. The CDR3: CASSFVRAANYGYTF. CDR3 coding DNA: TGTGCCAGCAGTTTTGTGAGGGCTGCTAACTATGGCTACACCTTC.

A few counts support this clone. The chain carries TRBV27 and TRBJ2-1, with 14 positions matching TRBD2. The germline gives CDR1 MNHEY, CDR2 SMNVEV (reference sequence). The CDR3 length is 18 residues. Germline trimming cut 5 bases from V and 6 bases from J; bases unmatched to any gene: 12. CDR3 residues: CASSPWTSGRIMGNEQFF. The CDR3, as DNA: TGTGCCAGCAGTCCATGGACTAGCGGGAGGATTATGGGCAATGAGCAGTTCTTC.

This chain uses TRBV10-3 with TRBJ2-2; 8 bases match TRBD1. V lost 5 bases to trimming and J lost 6 bases; unmatched junction nucleotides: 2. The length of the CDR3 is 13 residues. The V gene's germline CDR1 is ENHRY and CDR2 SYGVKD. For the CDR3, the DNA is TGTGCCATCAGTTCACAGGGGGCCGGGGAGCTGTTTTTT. Its protein product is CAISSQGAGELFF.

The gene calls are TRBV27 and TRBJ1-5; D remains ambiguous. Germline V gene data show CDR1 as MNHEY and CDR2 as SMNVEV (reference sequence). This CDR3 region has 13 residues. The V end lost 5 bases, the J end lost 7 bases, and 12 bases lay between the germline ends. The CDR3 sequence: CASSMAGLQPQHF. The CDR3 coding sequence is TGTGCCAGCAGTATGGCGGGTTTGCAGCCCCAGCATTTT.